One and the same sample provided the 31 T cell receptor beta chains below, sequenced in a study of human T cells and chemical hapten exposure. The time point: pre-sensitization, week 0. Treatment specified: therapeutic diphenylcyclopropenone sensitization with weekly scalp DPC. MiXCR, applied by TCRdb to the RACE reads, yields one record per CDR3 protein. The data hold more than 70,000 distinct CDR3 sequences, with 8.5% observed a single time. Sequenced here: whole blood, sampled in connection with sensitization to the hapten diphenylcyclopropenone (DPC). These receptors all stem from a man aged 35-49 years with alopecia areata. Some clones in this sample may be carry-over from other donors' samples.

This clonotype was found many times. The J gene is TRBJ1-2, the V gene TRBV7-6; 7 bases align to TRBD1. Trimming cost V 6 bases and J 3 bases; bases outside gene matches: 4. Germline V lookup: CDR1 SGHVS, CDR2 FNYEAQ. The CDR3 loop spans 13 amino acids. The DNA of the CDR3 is TGTGCCAGCAGTGGGACAGACGACTATGGCTACACCTTC. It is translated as CASSGTDDYGYTF.

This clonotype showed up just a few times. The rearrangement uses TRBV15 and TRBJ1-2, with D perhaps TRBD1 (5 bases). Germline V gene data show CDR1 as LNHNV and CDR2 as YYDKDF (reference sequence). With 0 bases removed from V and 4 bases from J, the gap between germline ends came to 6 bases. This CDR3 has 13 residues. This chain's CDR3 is CATSRDRAYGYTF. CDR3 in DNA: TGTGCCACCAGCAGAGACAGGGCCTATGGCTACACCTTC.

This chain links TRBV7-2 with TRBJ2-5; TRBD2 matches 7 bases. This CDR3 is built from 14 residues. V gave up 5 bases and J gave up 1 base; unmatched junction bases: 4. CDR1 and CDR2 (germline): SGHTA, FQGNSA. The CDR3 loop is CASSLREFQETQYF. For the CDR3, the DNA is TGTGCCAGCAGCCTGCGGGAGTTCCAAGAGACCCAGTACTTC.

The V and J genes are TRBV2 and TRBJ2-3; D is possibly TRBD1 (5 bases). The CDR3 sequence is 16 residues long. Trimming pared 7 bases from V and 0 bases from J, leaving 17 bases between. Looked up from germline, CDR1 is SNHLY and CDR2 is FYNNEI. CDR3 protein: CASNRQPSPSTDTQYF. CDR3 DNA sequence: TGTGCCAGCAACAGACAGCCCTCCCCAAGCACAGATACGCAGTATTTT.

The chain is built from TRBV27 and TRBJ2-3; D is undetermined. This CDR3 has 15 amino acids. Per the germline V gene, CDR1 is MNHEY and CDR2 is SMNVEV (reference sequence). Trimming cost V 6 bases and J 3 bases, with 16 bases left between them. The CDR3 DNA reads TGTGCCAGCAGGACCCCCCCCGGTCGGACAGATACGCAGTATTTT. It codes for CASRTPPGRTDTQYF.

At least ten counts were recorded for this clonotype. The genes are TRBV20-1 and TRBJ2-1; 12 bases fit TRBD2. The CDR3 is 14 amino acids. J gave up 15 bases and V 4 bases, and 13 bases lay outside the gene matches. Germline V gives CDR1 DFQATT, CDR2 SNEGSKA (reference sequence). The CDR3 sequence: CSAMRLAGVNVPFF. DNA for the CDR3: TGCAGTGCTATGCGACTAGCGGGAGTGAATGTTCCGTTCTTC.

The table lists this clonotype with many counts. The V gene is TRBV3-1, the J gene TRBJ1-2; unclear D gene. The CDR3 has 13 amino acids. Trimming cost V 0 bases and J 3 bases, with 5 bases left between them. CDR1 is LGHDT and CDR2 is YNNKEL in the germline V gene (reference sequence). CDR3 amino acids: CASSQDPYYGYTF. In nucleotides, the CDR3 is TGTGCCAGCAGCCAAGATCCGTACTATGGCTACACCTTC. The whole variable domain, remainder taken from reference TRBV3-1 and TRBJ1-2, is DTAVSQTPKYLVTQMGNDKSIKCEQNLGHDTMYWYKQDSKKFLKIMFSYNNKELIINETVPNRFSPKSPDKAHLNLHINSLELGDSAVYFCASSQDPYYGYTFGSGTRLTVV.

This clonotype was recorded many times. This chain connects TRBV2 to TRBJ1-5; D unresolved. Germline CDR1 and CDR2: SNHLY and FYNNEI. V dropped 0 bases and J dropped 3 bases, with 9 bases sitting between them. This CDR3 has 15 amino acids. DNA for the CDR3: TGTGCCAGCAGTGAAGCGCTGGCAAACAATCAGCCCCAGCATTTT. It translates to CASSEALANNQPQHF.

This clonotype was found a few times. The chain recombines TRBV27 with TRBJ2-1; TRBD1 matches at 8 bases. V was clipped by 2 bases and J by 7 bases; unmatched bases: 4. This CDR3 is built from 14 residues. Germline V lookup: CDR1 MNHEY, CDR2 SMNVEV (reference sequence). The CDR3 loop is CASSLGTGGNEQFF. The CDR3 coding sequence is TGTGCCAGCAGTTTAGGTACAGGGGGAAATGAGCAGTTCTTC.

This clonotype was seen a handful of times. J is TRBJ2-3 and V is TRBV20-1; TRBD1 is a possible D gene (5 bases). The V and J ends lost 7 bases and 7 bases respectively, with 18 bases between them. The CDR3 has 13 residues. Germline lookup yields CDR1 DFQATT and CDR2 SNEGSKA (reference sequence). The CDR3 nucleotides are TGCAGTGTCCGGACAAATAATCTAAATACGCAGTATTTT. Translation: CSVRTNNLNTQYF.

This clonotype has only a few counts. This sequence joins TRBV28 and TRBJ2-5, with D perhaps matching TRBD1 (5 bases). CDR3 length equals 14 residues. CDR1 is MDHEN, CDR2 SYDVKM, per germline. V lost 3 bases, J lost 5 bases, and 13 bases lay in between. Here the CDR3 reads CASSLMGRQETQYF. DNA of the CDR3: TGTGCCAGCAGTTTGATGGGGCGCCAGGAGACCCAGTACTTC.

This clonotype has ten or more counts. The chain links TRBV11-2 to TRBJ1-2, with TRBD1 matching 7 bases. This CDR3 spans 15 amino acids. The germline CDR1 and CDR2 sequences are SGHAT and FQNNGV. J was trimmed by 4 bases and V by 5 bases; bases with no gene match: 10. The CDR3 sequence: CASSPQTGIGYGYTF. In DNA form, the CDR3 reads TGTGCCAGCAGCCCACAGACAGGGATCGGCTATGGCTACACCTTC.

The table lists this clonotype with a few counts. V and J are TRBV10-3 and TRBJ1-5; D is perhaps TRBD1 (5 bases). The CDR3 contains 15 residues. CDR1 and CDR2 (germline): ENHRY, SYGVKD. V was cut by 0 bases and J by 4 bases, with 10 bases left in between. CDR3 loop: CAISESAGRNQPQHF. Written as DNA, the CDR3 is TGTGCCATCAGTGAGTCCGCAGGGAGAAATCAGCCCCAGCATTTT.

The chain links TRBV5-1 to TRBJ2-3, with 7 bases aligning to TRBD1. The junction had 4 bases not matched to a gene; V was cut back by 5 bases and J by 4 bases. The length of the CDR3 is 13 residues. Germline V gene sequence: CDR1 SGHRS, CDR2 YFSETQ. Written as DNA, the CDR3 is TGCGCCAGCAGAATGCAGGGGGCAGATACGCAGTATTTT. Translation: CASRMQGADTQYF.

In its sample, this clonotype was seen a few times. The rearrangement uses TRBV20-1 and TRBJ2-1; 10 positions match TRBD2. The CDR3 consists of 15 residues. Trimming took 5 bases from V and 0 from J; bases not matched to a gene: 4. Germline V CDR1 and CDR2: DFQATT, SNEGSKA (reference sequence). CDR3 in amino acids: CSAASGSLSYNEQFF. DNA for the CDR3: TGCAGTGCTGCTAGCGGGAGTCTCTCCTACAATGAGCAGTTCTTC.

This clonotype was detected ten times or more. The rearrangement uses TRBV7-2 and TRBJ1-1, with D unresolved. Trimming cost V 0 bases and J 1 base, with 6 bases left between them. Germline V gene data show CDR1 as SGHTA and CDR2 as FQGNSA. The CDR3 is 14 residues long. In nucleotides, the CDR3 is TGTGCCAGCAGCTTAGCGTTGGGGAACACTGAAGCTTTCTTT. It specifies CASSLALGNTEAFF.

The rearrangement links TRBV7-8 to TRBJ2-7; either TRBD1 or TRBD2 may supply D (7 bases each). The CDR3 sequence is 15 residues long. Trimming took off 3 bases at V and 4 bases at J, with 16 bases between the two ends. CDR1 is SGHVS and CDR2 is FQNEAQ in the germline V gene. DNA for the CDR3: TGTGCCAGCAGCTTGGGCAGGGGGGGGAGTTACGAGCAGTACTTC. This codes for CASSLGRGGSYEQYF.

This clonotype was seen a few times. The CDR3 coding sequence is TGTGCCAGCAGCTTATTTCTTGGACGGAACACTGAAGCTTTCTTT. Its protein product is CASSLFLGRNTEAFF. This chain connects TRBV7-9 to TRBJ1-1; D is undetermined. Trimming left V 2 bases short and J 1 base short, with 11 bases between. This CDR3 is 15 amino acids long. Looked up from germline, CDR1 is SEHNR and CDR2 is FQNEAQ (reference sequence). Full variable domain (missing parts from reference TRBV7-9 and TRBJ1-1): DTGVSQNPRHKITKRGQNVTFRCDPISEHNRLYWYRQTLGQGPEFLTYFQNEAQLEKSRLLSDRFSAERPKGSFSTLEIQRTEQGDSAMYLCASSLFLGRNTEAFFGQGTRLTVV.

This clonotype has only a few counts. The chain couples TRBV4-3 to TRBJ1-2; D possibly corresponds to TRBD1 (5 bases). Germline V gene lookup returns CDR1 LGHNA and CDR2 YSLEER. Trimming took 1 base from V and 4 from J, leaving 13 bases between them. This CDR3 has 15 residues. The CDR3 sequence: CASSQGTPGAYGYTF. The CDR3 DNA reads TGCGCCAGCAGCCAAGGGACACCAGGTGCCTATGGCTACACCTTC.

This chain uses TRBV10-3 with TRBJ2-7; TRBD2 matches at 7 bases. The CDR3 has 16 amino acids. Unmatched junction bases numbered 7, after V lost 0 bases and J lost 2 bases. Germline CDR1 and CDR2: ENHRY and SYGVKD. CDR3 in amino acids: CAISESGGSDPYEQYF. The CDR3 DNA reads TGTGCCATCAGTGAGTCGGGCGGGAGCGATCCCTACGAGCAGTACTTC.

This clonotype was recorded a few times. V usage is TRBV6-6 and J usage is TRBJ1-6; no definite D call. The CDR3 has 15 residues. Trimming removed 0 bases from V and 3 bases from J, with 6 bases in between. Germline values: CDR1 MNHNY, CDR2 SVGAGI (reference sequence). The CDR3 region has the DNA TGTGCCAGCAGTTACTCGAGCAACTATAATTCACCCCTCCACTTT. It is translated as CASSYSSNYNSPLHF.

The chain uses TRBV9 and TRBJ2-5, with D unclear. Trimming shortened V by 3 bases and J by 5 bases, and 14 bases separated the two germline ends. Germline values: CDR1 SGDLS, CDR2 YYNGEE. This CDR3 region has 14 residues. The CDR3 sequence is CASSELGRMETQYF. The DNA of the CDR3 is TGTGCCAGCAGCGAGCTAGGACGTATGGAGACCCAGTACTTC.

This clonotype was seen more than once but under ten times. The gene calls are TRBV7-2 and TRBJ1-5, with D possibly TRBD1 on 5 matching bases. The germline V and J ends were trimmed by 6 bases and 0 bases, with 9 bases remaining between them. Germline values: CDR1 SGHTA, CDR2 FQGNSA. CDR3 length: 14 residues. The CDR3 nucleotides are TGTGCCAGCAGAGGGGATTATAGCAATCAGCCCCAGCATTTT. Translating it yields CASRGDYSNQPQHF.

CDR3 loop: CASSYADSYTQYF. CDR3 DNA sequence: TGTGCCAGCAGTTACGCAGACTCTTATACGCAGTATTTT. This rearrangement joins TRBV6-5 to TRBJ2-3; D not resolved. Deletions cut 2 bases from V and 7 bases from J, with 10 bases between. From germline, CDR1 is MNHEY and CDR2 SVGAGI. This CDR3 is 13 amino acids long.

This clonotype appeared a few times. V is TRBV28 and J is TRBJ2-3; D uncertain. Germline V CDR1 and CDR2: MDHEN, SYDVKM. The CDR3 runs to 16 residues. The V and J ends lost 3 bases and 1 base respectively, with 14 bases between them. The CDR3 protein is CASSFLFPTGTDTQYF. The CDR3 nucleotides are TGTGCCAGCAGTTTTCTTTTCCCAACTGGCACAGATACGCAGTATTTT.

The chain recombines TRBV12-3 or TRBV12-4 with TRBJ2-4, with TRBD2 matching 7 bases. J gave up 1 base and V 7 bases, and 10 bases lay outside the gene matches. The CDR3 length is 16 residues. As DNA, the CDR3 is TGTGCCAGCAACCCGGGGCGGGAGTGGGCCAAAAACATTCAGTACTTC. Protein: CASNPGREWAKNIQYF.

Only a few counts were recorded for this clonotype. This CDR3 is CASSRGTREQYV. For the CDR3, the DNA is TGTGCCAGCAGCCGCGGGACACGGGAGCAGTACGTC. The J gene is TRBJ2-7, the V gene TRBV6-2 or TRBV6-3; D may be TRBD1 or TRBD2 (6 bases each). The V end was cut by 6 bases, the J end by 7 bases, with 13 bases between. Germline V CDR1 and CDR2: MNHEY, SVGEGT. The CDR3 spans 12 residues.

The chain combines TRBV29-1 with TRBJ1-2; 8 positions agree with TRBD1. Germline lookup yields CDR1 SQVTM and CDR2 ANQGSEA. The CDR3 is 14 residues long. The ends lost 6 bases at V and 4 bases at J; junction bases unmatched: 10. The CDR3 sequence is CSVADRVKGYGYTF. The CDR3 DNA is TGCAGCGTCGCGGACAGGGTAAAGGGCTATGGCTACACCTTC.

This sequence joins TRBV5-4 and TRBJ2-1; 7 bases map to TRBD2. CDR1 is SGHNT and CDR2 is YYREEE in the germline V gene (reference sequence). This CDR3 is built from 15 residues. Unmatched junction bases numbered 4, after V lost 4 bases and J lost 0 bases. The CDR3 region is CASSQAGNSYNEQFF. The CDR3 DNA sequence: TGTGCCAGCAGCCAAGCGGGAAACTCCTACAATGAGCAGTTCTTC.

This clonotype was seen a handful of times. The CDR3: CASSLRAGISHTEAFF. Here the CDR3 DNA reads TGTGCCAGCAGTTTAAGGGCAGGGATTTCCCACACTGAAGCTTTCTTT. This chain uses TRBV27 with TRBJ1-1; tentative D call: TRBD1 (5 bases). Germline-derived CDR1 and CDR2 are MNHEY and SMNVEV (reference sequence). V lost 2 bases to trimming and J lost 3 bases, with 16 bases between them. The length of the CDR3 is 16 residues.

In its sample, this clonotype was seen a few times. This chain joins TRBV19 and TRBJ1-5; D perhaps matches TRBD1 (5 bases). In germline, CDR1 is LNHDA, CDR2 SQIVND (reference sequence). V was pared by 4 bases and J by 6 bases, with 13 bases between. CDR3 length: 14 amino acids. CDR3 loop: CASSTQGAGQPQHF. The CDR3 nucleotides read TGTGCCAGTAGTACCCAGGGCGCGGGTCAGCCCCAGCATTTT. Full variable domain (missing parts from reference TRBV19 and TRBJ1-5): DGGITQSPKYLFRKEGQNVTLSCEQNLNHDAMYWYRQDPGQGLRLIYYSQIVNDFQKGDIAEGYSVSREKKESFPLTVTSAQKNPTAFYLCASSTQGAGQPQHFGDGTRLSIL.